Presented here are 26 T cell receptor beta chains from one specimen sequenced in a study of shared clonotypes between healthy human individuals. Libraries were prepared by immunoSEQ multiplex PCR; TCRdb keeps only in-frame clonotypes and omits some of them. The table lists about 1 million clones, roughly 70% of them singletons. The sequencing sample was made of memory CD4+ T cells sorted from blood. Subset: CD45RA-negative fraction. The receptors shown here come from a man aged 18 to 35 in good health.

Points on this clone: At one end, the junction sequence differs from germline, possibly due to a read error. The chain carries TRBV7-7 and TRBJ2-1, with 12 bases matching TRBD2. This CDR3 has 16 amino acids. Germline-derived CDR1 and CDR2 are SSHAT and FNYEAQ (reference sequence). The CDR3 reads CASSSGTSGPYNEQFF. CDR3 nucleotides: TGTGCTAGCAGTTCCGGGACTAGCGGGCCCTACAATGAGCAGTTCTTC.

With regard to this clone: The same CDR3 can be traced to other DNA sequences in this sample. The J gene is TRBJ1-1, the V gene TRBV6-1, with D maybe TRBD1 (6 bases). The CDR3 has 13 residues. The germline V gene encodes CDR1 MNHNS and CDR2 SASEGT. Between the trimmed V and J ends, which lost 3 bases and 5 bases, there was a span of 10 bases. The CDR3: CASSEQGNTEAFF. DNA of the CDR3: TGTGCCAGCAGTGAGCAGGGGAATACTGAAGCTTTCTTT.

This clone has a single count. The genes are TRBV5-6 and TRBJ2-1; 10 bases are a match to TRBD2. The CDR3 sequence is 15 residues long. Germline CDR1 is SGHDT and CDR2 is YYEEEE. Losses at the gene ends were 4 bases for V and 6 bases for J; bases not matched to a gene: 7. This CDR3 is CASSIAGGPTNEQFF. The CDR3 DNA follows: TGTGCCAGCAGCATAGCGGGAGGTCCTACCAATGAGCAGTTCTTC.

The rearrangement links TRBV5-1 to TRBJ2-7, with D uncertain. Between the trimmed V and J ends, which lost 8 bases and 2 bases, there was a span of 17 bases. Germline CDR1 is SGHRS and CDR2 is YFSETQ. CDR3 length: 14 amino acids. CDR3: CASLGQSPPYEQYF. DNA for the CDR3: TGCGCCAGTCTAGGGCAGTCCCCCCCCTACGAGCAGTACTTC.

The chain uses TRBV10-1 and TRBJ2-3; D unresolved. CDR3 length: 14 amino acids. Germline CDR1 and CDR2: WNHNN and SYGVQD (reference sequence). V was shortened by 7 bases and J by 2 bases, with 13 bases between the two germline ends. The CDR3 protein is CASTLRNTTDTQYF. Here the CDR3 DNA reads TGCGCCAGCACCCTAAGGAATACCACAGATACGCAGTATTTT.

Concerning this clone itself: The sample carries other DNA sequences with the same CDR3. The gene calls are TRBV11-2 and TRBJ1-5; D is undetermined. Trimming cost V 0 bases and J 4 bases, with 4 bases left between them. The CDR3 is 13 amino acids. Germline V lookup: CDR1 SGHAT, CDR2 FQNNGV. The CDR3 region has the DNA TGTGCCAGCAGCTTAGATCGAAATCAGCCCCAGCATTTT. Translating it yields CASSLDRNQPQHF.

This clone was seen just once. The rearrangement joins TRBV18 to TRBJ2-4; 10 positions agree with TRBD1. Germline V gene lookup returns CDR1 KGHSH and CDR2 LQKENI. Trimming cost V 6 bases and J 7 bases; bases outside gene matches: 9. The CDR3 contains 15 residues. The CDR3 DNA reads TGTGCCAGCTCGTCGACAGGGGGCGCAGGGAACATTCAGTACTTC. Amino acids: CASSSTGGAGNIQYF.

This clone was observed many times. Within the sample, other DNA sequences also encode this same CDR3. The chain carries TRBV29-1 and TRBJ2-7, with TRBD2 matching over 10 bases. J gave up 1 base and V 4 bases, and 1 base lay outside the gene matches. Germline lookup yields CDR1 SQVTM and CDR2 ANQGSEA. There are 13 residues in the CDR3. The CDR3 protein is CSVGTSGSYEQYF. The CDR3 DNA follows: TGCAGCGTTGGGACTAGCGGATCCTACGAGCAGTACTTC.

The sample holds many counts of this clone. Other nucleotide sequences in the sample specify the same CDR3. This chain uses TRBV5-1 with TRBJ2-5; D ambiguous. CDR1 SGHRS and CDR2 YFSETQ come from the germline V gene. This CDR3 has 12 residues. Between the trimmed V and J ends, which lost 0 bases and 2 bases, there was a span of 2 bases. The CDR3 region is CASSLVQETQYF. The CDR3 nucleotides read TGCGCCAGCAGCTTGGTTCAAGAGACCCAGTACTTC.

In its sample, this clone was seen a few times. The rearrangement joins TRBV10-3 to TRBJ1-4; no firm D call. CDR1 and CDR2 (germline): ENHRY, SYGVKD. With 4 bases removed from V and 8 bases from J, the gap between germline ends came to 11 bases. The length of the CDR3 is 13 residues. In DNA form, the CDR3 reads TGTGCCATCAGTGGGGGTGAAGAGGAAAAACTGTTTTTT. Protein sequence: CAISGGEEEKLFF.

This sequence joins TRBV5-1 and TRBJ1-2; D unresolved. Germline CDR1 reads SGHRS; CDR2 reads YFSETQ. The CDR3 sequence is 13 residues long. Trimming removed 2 bases from V and 5 bases from J, with 10 bases in between. CDR3 sequence reads: CASSLNGAYGYTF. The CDR3 DNA sequence: TGCGCCAGCAGCTTAAACGGAGCGTATGGCTACACCTTC.

The chain couples TRBV19 to TRBJ1-1; TRBD1 is a possible D gene (5 bases). CDR1 LNHDA and CDR2 SQIVND come from the germline V gene (reference sequence). V gave up 5 bases and J gave up 0 bases, with 13 bases separating them. This CDR3 has 15 residues. This CDR3 reads CASSASGRMNTEAFF. The CDR3 DNA is TGTGCCAGTAGTGCTTCGGGACGGATGAACACTGAAGCTTTCTTT.

The chain joins TRBV5-1 to TRBJ2-7; D not certain. This CDR3 contains 11 residues. The germline CDR1 and CDR2 sequences are SGHRS and YFSETQ. Trimming removed 5 bases from V and 4 bases from J, with 7 bases in between. The CDR3 DNA reads as TGCGCCAGCAGTTTCCGTTACGAGCAGTACTTC. Translated: CASSFRYEQYF.

This chain uses TRBV28 with TRBJ1-5, with 9 positions matching TRBD1. The J segment lost 5 bases and the V segment lost 6 bases, leaving 11 bases of the junction unmatched. This CDR3 is built from 16 residues. CDR1 is MDHEN and CDR2 is SYDVKM in the germline V gene. CDR3 region: CASRKDRGAYHQPQHF. CDR3 DNA: TGTGCCAGCAGGAAGGACAGGGGCGCGTATCATCAGCCCCAGCATTTT. Looking up the rest from reference TRBV28 and TRBJ1-5 gives the full variable domain: DVKVTQSSRYLVKRTGEKVFLECVQDMDHENMFWYRQDPGLGLRLIYFSYDVKMKEKGDIPEGYSVSREKKERFSLILESASTNQTSMYLCASRKDRGAYHQPQHFGDGTRLSIL.

The chain joins TRBV7-2 to TRBJ1-4; 8 bases fit TRBD1. The CDR3 has 15 residues. After removal of 5 bases from V and 8 bases from J, the junction contained 10 bases not matched to a gene. The germline V gene encodes CDR1 SGHTA and CDR2 FQGNSA. The CDR3 region is CASSPRDRSGEKLFF. CDR3 nucleotide sequence: TGTGCCAGCAGCCCGAGGGACAGGAGCGGAGAAAAACTGTTTTTT.

At least ten counts were recorded for this clone. The CDR3 loop reads CASDPGTGIISNQPQHF. The CDR3 region has the DNA TGTGCCAGCGACCCCGGGACAGGGATAATTAGCAATCAGCCCCAGCATTTT. V is TRBV2 and J is TRBJ1-5; 9 bases align to TRBD1. The CDR3 totals 17 residues. The germline gives CDR1 SNHLY, CDR2 FYNNEI. The V and J ends lost 8 bases and 0 bases, in that order; junction bases with no gene match: 11.

The genes are TRBV12-2 and TRBJ2-7; the table's D call, TRBD2, has no DNA check behind it. TRBV12-2 is an annotated pseudogene. The CDR3 is 14 amino acids. The CDR3 sequence is CASRSYFRLCEQYF. CDR3 bases: TGTGCAAGTCGCTCATATTTCCGACTTTGCGAGCAGTACTTC.

As DNA, the CDR3 is TGTGCCAGCAGCACAGGGACAGGGGTCGGCTACGAGCAGTACTTC. This codes for CASSTGTGVGYEQYF. J is TRBJ2-7 and V is TRBV11-2; 10 bases are shared with TRBD1. Germline V gene data show CDR1 as SGHAT and CDR2 as FQNNGV. The length of the CDR3 is 15 residues. Trimming removed 5 bases from V and 3 bases from J; junction bases left unmatched: 7.

The rearrangement uses TRBV7-9 and TRBJ2-6; 9 bases fit TRBD1. Per germline, CDR1 SEHNR and CDR2 FQNEAQ (reference sequence). Unmatched junction bases numbered 7, after V lost 5 bases and J lost 2 bases. The CDR3 has 17 amino acids. Here the CDR3 DNA reads TGTGCCAGCAGCCATCCGGGACAGGGCCCTGGGGCCAACGTCCTGACTTTC. The encoded protein is CASSHPGQGPGANVLTF.

This chain uses TRBV28 with TRBJ1-5; maybe TRBD1 (5 bases). Trimming removed 2 bases at V and 1 base at J, with 21 bases between. From germline, CDR1 is MDHEN and CDR2 SYDVKM. The CDR3 consists of 19 residues. The CDR3 loop is CASSLPKQTVRASNQPQHF. Written as DNA, the CDR3 is TGTGCCAGCAGTTTACCAAAACAAACTGTCAGGGCAAGCAATCAGCCCCAGCATTTT.

The V and J genes are TRBV28 and TRBJ1-3; D perhaps matches TRBD1 (5 bases). CDR3 length: 16 residues. In germline, CDR1 is MDHEN, CDR2 SYDVKM. V was shortened by 1 base and J by 4 bases, with 14 bases between the two germline ends. The CDR3 nucleotides are TGTGCCAGCAGTTTATTGGCAGGGAATAAGGGAAACACCATATATTTT. Residues: CASSLLAGNKGNTIYF.

V gene TRBV2 combines with J gene TRBJ1-1, with D unclear. Germline V gene sequence: CDR1 SNHLY, CDR2 FYNNEI. The V gene lost 7 bases and the J gene lost 1 base, with 10 bases spanning the gap. The CDR3 is made up of 13 amino acids. The CDR3 protein is CASIEGPNTEAFF. CDR3 nucleotide sequence: TGTGCCAGCATCGAAGGACCGAACACTGAAGCTTTCTTT. The full variable domain, in which reference TRBV2 and TRBJ1-1 provide the parts outside the CDR3, is EPEVTQTPSHQVTQMGQEVILRCVPISNHLYFYWYRQILGQKVEFLVSFYNNEISEKSEIFDDQFSVERPDGSNFTLKIRSTKLEDSAMYFCASIEGPNTEAFFGQGTRLTVV.

The V call is TRBV10-2, the J call TRBJ2-3; 11 nucleotides match TRBD2. The V gene end was trimmed by 0 bases and the J gene end by 6 bases; junction bases not matched to a gene: 2. Looked up from germline, CDR1 is WSHSY and CDR2 is SAAADI. The CDR3 is 15 amino acids. CDR3: CASSESASGRDTQYF. In DNA, the CDR3 is TGCGCCAGCAGTGAGTCCGCTAGCGGGAGGGATACGCAGTATTTT.

The rearrangement links TRBV10-3 to TRBJ1-1, with D possibly TRBD1 on 5 matching bases. Trimming pared 10 bases from V and 0 bases from J, leaving 12 bases between. CDR1 is ENHRY and CDR2 is SYGVKD in the germline V gene. The CDR3 loop spans 13 amino acids. CDR3 nucleotides: TGTGCCACCCGGGAGGGGATGAACACTGAAGCTTTCTTT. Translating it yields CATREGMNTEAFF.

This clone was counted a single time. The chain is built from TRBV7-2 and TRBJ2-1; weak D call: TRBD1 (5 bases). The CDR3 is 17 residues long. Deletions cut 2 bases from V and 9 bases from J, with 23 bases between. Germline-derived CDR1 and CDR2 are SGHTA and FQGNSA. The CDR3 is CASSLQTGAIIGSEQFF. The CDR3 DNA is TGTGCCAGCAGCTTACAAACAGGAGCCATAATCGGAAGTGAGCAGTTCTTC.

This chain uses TRBV2 with TRBJ2-1; 7 positions agree with TRBD1. This CDR3 has 15 amino acids. Germline CDR1 and CDR2: SNHLY and FYNNEI. Germline trimming cut 3 bases from V and 3 bases from J; bases unmatched to any gene: 5. The CDR3 sequence is CASSDRDSVYNEQFF. As DNA, the CDR3 is TGTGCCAGCAGTGATCGGGACAGCGTCTACAATGAGCAGTTCTTC.